This T cell receptor beta chain was found in a study of shared clonotypes between healthy human individuals. The CDR3 spans 16 residues. V shed 6 bases, J shed 6 bases, and the junction held 9 bases outside the gene matches. Germline CDR1 LNHDA, CDR2 SQIVND (reference sequence). The genomic DNA of each subset was split evenly across several immunoSEQ plates. Libraries were prepared by immunoSEQ multiplex PCR; TCRdb keeps only in-frame clonotypes and omits some of them. The table lists about 1.5 million clones, 95% to 99% of them singletons. The origin of this receptor is a man aged 25-40 years in good health. Material for sequencing was naive CD4+ T cells sorted from blood. Subset here: CD45RA+ positively selected. The V and J genes are TRBV19 and TRBJ2-7; the match to TRBD2 covers 15 bases. CDR3 DNA sequence: TGTGCCAGTAGCCACCCGGGACTAGCGGGAGGATCCGAGCAGTACTTC. Encoded protein: CASSHPGLAGGSEQYF.